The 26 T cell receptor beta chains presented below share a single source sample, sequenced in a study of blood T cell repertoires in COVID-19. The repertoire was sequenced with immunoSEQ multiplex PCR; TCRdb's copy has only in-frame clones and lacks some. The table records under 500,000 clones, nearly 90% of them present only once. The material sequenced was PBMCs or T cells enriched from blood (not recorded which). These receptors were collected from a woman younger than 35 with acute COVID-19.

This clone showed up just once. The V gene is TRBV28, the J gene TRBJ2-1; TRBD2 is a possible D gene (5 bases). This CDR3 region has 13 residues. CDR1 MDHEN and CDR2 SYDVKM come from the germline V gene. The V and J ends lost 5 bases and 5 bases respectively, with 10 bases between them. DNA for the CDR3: TGTGCCAGCAGTGGGAGCATCAACAATGAGCAGTTCTTC. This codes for CASSGSINNEQFF.

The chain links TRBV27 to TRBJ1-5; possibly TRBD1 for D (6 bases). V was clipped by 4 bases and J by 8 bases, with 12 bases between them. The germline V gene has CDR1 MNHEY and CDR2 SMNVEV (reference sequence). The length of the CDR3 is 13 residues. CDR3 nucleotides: TGTGCCAGCAGTTACAGGGTTCAGGAGCCCCAGCATTTT. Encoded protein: CASSYRVQEPQHF.

The CDR3 DNA sequence: TGCGCCAGCACCGACACCGAGATAAATGAGCAGTTCTTC. It encodes CASTDTEINEQFF. V usage is TRBV5-1 and J usage is TRBJ2-1; D uncertain. This CDR3 has 13 amino acids. Trimming took 6 bases from V and 7 from J, leaving 14 bases between them. Germline V lookup: CDR1 SGHRS, CDR2 YFSETQ.

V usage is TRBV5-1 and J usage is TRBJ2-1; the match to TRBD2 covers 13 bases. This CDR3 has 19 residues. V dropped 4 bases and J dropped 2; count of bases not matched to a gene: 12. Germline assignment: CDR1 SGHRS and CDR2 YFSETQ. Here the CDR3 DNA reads TGCGCCAGCAGCGGTACAGATTCGACTAGCGGGAGGACCTACAATGAGCAGTTCTTC. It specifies CASSGTDSTSGRTYNEQFF.

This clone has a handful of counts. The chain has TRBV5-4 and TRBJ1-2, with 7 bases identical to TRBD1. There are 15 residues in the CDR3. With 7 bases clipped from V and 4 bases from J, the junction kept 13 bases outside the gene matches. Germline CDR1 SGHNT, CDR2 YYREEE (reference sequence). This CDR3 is CASLTQGRQSYGYTF. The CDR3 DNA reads TGTGCCAGCTTAACACAGGGGCGTCAAAGCTATGGCTACACCTTC. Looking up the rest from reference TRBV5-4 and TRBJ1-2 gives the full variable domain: ETGVTQSPTHLIKTRGQQVTLRCSSQSGHNTVSWYQQALGQGPQFIFQYYREEENGRGNFPPRFSGLQFPNYSSELNVNALELDDSALYLCASLTQGRQSYGYTFGSGTRLTVV.

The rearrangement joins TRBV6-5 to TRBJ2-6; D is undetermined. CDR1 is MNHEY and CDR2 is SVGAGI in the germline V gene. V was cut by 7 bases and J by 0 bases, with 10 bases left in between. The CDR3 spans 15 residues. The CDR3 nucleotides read TGTGCCAGCACTTTGCAGAACTCTGGGGCCAACGTCCTGACTTTC. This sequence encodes CASTLQNSGANVLTF.

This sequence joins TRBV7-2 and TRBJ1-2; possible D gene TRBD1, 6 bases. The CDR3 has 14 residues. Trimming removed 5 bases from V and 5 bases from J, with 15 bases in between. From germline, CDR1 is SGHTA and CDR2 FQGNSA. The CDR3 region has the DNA TGTGCCAGCAGCCCCCGACAGGTTGCTTATGGCTACACCTTC. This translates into CASSPRQVAYGYTF.

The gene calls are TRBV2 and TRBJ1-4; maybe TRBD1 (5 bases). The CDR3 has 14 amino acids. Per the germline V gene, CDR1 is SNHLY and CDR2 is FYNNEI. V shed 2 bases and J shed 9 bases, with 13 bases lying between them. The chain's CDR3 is CASSEPPGWKKLFF. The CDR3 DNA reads TGTGCCAGCAGTGAACCCCCAGGGTGGAAAAAACTGTTTTTT.

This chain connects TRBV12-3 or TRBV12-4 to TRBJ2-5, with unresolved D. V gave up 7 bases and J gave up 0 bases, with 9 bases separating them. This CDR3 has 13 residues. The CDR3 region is CASKDWYQETQYF. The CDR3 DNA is TGTGCCAGCAAAGACTGGTACCAAGAGACCCAGTACTTC.

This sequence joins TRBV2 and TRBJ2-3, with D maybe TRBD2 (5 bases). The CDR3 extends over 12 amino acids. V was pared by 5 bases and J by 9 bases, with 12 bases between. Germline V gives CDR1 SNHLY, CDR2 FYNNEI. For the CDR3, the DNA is TGTGCCAGCAGTCGGACTCCCGGAACGCAGTATTTT. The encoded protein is CASSRTPGTQYF.

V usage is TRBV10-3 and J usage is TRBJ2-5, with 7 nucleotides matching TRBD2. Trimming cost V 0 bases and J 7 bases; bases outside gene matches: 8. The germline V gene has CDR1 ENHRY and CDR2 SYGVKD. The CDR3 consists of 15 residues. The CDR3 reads CAISESGGPPGTQYF. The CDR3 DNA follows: TGTGCCATCAGTGAGTCGGGAGGGCCGCCAGGGACCCAGTACTTC.

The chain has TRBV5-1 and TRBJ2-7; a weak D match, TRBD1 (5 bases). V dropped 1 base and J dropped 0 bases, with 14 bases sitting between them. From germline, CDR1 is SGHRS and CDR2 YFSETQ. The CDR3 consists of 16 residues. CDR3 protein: CASSLNRGPPSYEQYF. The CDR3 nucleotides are TGCGCCAGCAGCTTGAATAGGGGCCCCCCCTCCTACGAGCAGTACTTC.

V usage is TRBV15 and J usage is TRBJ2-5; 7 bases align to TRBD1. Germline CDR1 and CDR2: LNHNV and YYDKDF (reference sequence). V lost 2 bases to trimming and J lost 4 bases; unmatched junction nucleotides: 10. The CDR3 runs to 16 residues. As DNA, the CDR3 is TGTGCCACCAGCAGATTTACAGGGGATATTGGAGAGACCCAGTACTTC. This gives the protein CATSRFTGDIGETQYF.

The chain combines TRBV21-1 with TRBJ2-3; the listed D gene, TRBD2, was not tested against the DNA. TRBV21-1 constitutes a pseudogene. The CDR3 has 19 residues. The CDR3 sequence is CASSRRLAGGPGIADTQYF. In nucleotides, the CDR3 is TGTGCCAGCAGCCGCCGGCTAGCGGGGGGGCCAGGAATAGCAGATACGCAGTATTTT.

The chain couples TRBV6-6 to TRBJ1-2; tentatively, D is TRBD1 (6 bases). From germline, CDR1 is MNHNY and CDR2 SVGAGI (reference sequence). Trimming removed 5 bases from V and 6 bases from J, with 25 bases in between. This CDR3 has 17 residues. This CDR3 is CASSPQWRGGGKDGYTF. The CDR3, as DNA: TGTGCCAGCAGTCCCCAATGGAGGGGGGGCGGTAAAGATGGCTACACCTTC.

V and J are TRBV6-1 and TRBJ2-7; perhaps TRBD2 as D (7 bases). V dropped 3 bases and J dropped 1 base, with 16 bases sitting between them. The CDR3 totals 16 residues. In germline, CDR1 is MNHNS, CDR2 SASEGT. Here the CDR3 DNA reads TGTGCCAGCAGTGACCGGCCTGCGGGGGCTTCCTACGAGCAGTACTTC. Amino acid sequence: CASSDRPAGASYEQYF.

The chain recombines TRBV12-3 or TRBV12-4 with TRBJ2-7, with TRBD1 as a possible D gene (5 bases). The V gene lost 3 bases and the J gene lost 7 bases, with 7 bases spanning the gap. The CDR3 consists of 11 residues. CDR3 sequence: CASSFSGEQYF. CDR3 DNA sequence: TGTGCCAGCAGTTTTTCAGGGGAGCAGTACTTC.

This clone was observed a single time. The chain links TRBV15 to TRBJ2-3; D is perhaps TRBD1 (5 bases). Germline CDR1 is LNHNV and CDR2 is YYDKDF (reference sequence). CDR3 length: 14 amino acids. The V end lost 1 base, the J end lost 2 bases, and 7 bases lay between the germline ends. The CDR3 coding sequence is TGTGCCACCAGCAGAGGACAGTCCACAGATACGCAGTATTTT. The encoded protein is CATSRGQSTDTQYF.

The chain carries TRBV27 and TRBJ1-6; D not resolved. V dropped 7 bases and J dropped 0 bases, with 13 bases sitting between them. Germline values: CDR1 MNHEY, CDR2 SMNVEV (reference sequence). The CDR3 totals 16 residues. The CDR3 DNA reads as TGTGCCAGCACCCGTCACCCCAGCTCCTATAATTCACCCCTCCACTTT. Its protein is CASTRHPSSYNSPLHF.

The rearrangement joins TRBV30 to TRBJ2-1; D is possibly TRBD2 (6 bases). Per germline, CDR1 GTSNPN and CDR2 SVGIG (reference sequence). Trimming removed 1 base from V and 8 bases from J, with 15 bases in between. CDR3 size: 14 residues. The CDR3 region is CAWSAGIGEDEQFF. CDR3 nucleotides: TGTGCCTGGAGTGCCGGAATAGGGGAGGATGAGCAGTTCTTC.

The CDR3 nucleotides read TGTGCCAGCAGCTTGATTGGACTAGCGGCCTACGAGCAGTACTTC. This translates into CASSLIGLAAYEQYF. The V and J genes are TRBV5-5 and TRBJ2-7, with TRBD2 matching 10 bases. V lost 1 base, J lost 2 bases, and 3 bases stayed unmatched. Per germline, CDR1 SGHKS and CDR2 YYEKEE (reference sequence). There are 15 residues in the CDR3.

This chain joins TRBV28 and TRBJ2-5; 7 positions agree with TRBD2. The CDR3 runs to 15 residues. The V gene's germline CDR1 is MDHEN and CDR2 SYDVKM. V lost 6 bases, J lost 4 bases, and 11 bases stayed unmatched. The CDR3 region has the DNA TGTGCCAGCAGCCCCGATAGGGGAGGGAGAGAGACCCAGTACTTC. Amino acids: CASSPDRGGRETQYF.

Here the CDR3 DNA reads TGTGCCAGCAGCAAACTAACGGGTAGCAATCAGCCCCAGCATTTT. Translating gives CASSKLTGSNQPQHF. This chain links TRBV7-8 with TRBJ1-5; D gene ambiguous. Germline CDR1 and CDR2: SGHVS and FQNEAQ. The CDR3 extends over 15 amino acids. Deletions cut 5 bases from V and 0 bases from J, with 11 bases between. The entire variable domain, with the rest obtained from reference TRBV7-8 and TRBJ1-5, is as follows: GAGVSQSPRYKVAKRGQDVALRCDPISGHVSLFWYQQALGQGPEFLTYFQNEAQLDKSGLPSDRFFAERPEGSVSTLKIQRTQQEDSAVYLCASSKLTGSNQPQHFGDGTRLSIL.

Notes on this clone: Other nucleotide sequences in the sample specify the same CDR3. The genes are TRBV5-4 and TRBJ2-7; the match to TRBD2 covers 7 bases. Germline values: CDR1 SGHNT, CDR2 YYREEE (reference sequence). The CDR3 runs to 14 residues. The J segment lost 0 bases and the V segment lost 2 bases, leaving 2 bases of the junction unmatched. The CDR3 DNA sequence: TGTGCCAGCAGCTTAGCGGGGAGCTCCTACGAGCAGTACTTC. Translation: CASSLAGSSYEQYF.

CDR3 sequence reads: CASSWGTGADEQYF. CDR3 DNA sequence: TGCGCCAGCAGCTGGGGGACAGGAGCGGACGAGCAGTACTTC. J is TRBJ2-7 and V is TRBV5-1, with 8 bases that match TRBD1. Germline V gene data show CDR1 as SGHRS and CDR2 as YFSETQ. J lost 5 bases, V lost 3 bases, and 7 bases had no gene match. The CDR3 totals 14 residues.

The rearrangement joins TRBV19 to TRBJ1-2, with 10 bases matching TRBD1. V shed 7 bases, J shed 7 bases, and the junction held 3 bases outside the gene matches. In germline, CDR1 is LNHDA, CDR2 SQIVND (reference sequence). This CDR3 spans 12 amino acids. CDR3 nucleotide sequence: TGTGCCAGTACCGGGACAGGGGCTGGCTACACCTTC. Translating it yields CASTGTGAGYTF.